This T cell receptor beta chain was profiled in a study of shared clonotypes between healthy human individuals. The germline V gene encodes CDR1 SGHAT and CDR2 FQNNGV. Trimming stripped 5 bases from V and 6 bases from J, with 9 bases between. The CDR3 length is 12 residues. In the original processing: Junction-only immunoSEQ sequences carried no quality scores, so filtering differed. TCRdb's table, derived via immunoSEQ multiplex PCR, lists solely in-frame clones and lacks some. V, J and clone size reflect that table, while D and trimming were determined from the DNA. The data hold 450,000 to 500,000 clones, with over 70% observed a single time. There were no recent acute infections or vaccinations among the donors, who were healthy HIV-negative adults.

The chain uses TRBV11-2 and TRBJ2-3, with D perhaps TRBD1 (6 bases). The sequencing input was PBMCs. The source of this sequence is a woman aged 40 to 50 in good health. Some clones in this sample may be carry-over from other donors' samples. This CDR3 is CASSPRGDTQYF. The CDR3 bases are TGTGCCAGCAGCCCGAGGGGGGATACGCAGTATTTT.